These 32 T cell receptor beta chains originate from one sample sequenced in a study of T cells in narcolepsy. Data came from immunoSEQ multiplex PCR; TCRdb stores just in-frame clones and leaves some out. The sample consists of more than 30,000 clones, around 83% of them appearing once. The sequenced sample was CD45RA- memory CD4+ T cells from PBMCs. These receptors all stem from a human donor with narcolepsy.

The rearrangement links TRBV7-3 to TRBJ2-3, with D unresolved. The CDR3 extends over 13 amino acids. Per the germline V gene, CDR1 is SGHTA and CDR2 is FQGTGA. V was shortened by 6 bases and J by 2 bases, with 9 bases between the two germline ends. The CDR3 reads CASSAGFTDTQYF. The CDR3 DNA reads as TGTGCCAGCAGTGCCGGTTTCACAGATACGCAGTATTTT.

The gene calls are TRBV27 and TRBJ2-3, with unresolved D. Germline V lookup: CDR1 MNHEY, CDR2 SMNVEV (reference sequence). This CDR3 contains 13 residues. V lost 6 bases and J 4 bases, leaving 11 bases between the germline ends. In nucleotides, the CDR3 is TGTGCCAGCAGAGGCTCAAGCGCAGATACGCAGTATTTT. Amino acid sequence: CASRGSSADTQYF.

This chain uses TRBV5-8 with TRBJ1-5; 8 nucleotides match TRBD1. This CDR3 contains 15 residues. The V gene's germline CDR1 is SGHTS and CDR2 YDEGEE. Trimming cost V 4 bases and J 3 bases; bases outside gene matches: 6. CDR3 residues: CASSRGQGNNQPQHF. The CDR3 bases are TGTGCCAGCAGCCGCGGACAGGGAAACAATCAGCCCCAGCATTTT.

On this clone: Other DNA sequences in the sample encode the same CDR3. The chain carries TRBV10-2 and TRBJ2-1; D ambiguous. This CDR3 is built from 14 residues. Germline V gives CDR1 WSHSY, CDR2 SAAADI. Trimming removed 4 bases from V and 0 bases from J, with 7 bases in between. The CDR3 DNA sequence: TGCGCCAGCAGTGTCGCAAGCTCCTACAATGAGCAGTTCTTC. Translation: CASSVASSYNEQFF.

The chain uses TRBV15 and TRBJ2-3; 7 nucleotides agree with TRBD2. The CDR3 has 15 amino acids. The junction had 7 bases not matched to a gene; V was cut back by 5 bases and J by 2 bases. Germline loops: CDR1 LNHNV, CDR2 YYDKDF (reference sequence). CDR3 sequence (DNA): TGTGCCACCAGCGGTCACGGGGGGATCACAGATACGCAGTATTTT. This translates into CATSGHGGITDTQYF. The entire variable domain, with the rest obtained from reference TRBV15 and TRBJ2-3, is as follows: DAMVIQNPRYQVTQFGKPVTLSCSQTLNHNVMYWYQQKSSQAPKLLFHYYDKDFNNEADTPDNFQSRRPNTSFCFLDIRSPGLGDTAMYLCATSGHGGITDTQYFGPGTRLTVL.

This rearrangement joins TRBV29-1 to TRBJ2-5; 10 bases agree with TRBD2. With 3 bases clipped from V and 5 bases from J, the junction kept 6 bases outside the gene matches. Germline V lookup: CDR1 SQVTM, CDR2 ANQGSEA. The CDR3 contains 14 residues. CDR3 bases: TGCAGCGTTGAGGGGCCTAGCGGGGGCGAGACCCAGTACTTC. Its translation: CSVEGPSGGETQYF.

This rearrangement joins TRBV19 to TRBJ2-1; 9 bases fit TRBD2. V lost 4 bases and J lost 7; bases outside the gene matches: 8. Looked up from germline, CDR1 is LNHDA and CDR2 is SQIVND (reference sequence). There are 15 residues in the CDR3. This CDR3 reads CASSSGGGPSNEQFF. The CDR3 DNA is TGTGCCAGTAGTAGCGGGGGGGGCCCTAGTAATGAGCAGTTCTTC.

J is TRBJ1-1 and V is TRBV7-3; D gene unclear. The CDR3 extends over 13 amino acids. Per germline, CDR1 SGHTA and CDR2 FQGTGA. The ends were cut back, 5 bases at V and 1 base at J, with 8 bases in the middle. The CDR3, as DNA: TGTGCCAGCAGCCCAACGGGGAACACTGAAGCTTTCTTT. It translates to CASSPTGNTEAFF. Complete variable domain (other parts from reference TRBV7-3 and TRBJ1-1): GAGVSQTPSNKVTEKGKYVELRCDPISGHTALYWYRQSLGQGPEFLIYFQGTGAADDSGLPNDRFFAVRPEGSVSTLKIQRTERGDSAVYLCASSPTGNTEAFFGQGTRLTVV.

This sequence joins TRBV6-1 and TRBJ1-2, with 11 bases matching TRBD1. Germline V lookup: CDR1 MNHNS, CDR2 SASEGT. The CDR3 length is 15 residues. The J segment lost 2 bases and the V segment lost 4 bases, leaving 3 bases of the junction unmatched. This chain's CDR3 is CASSVWTGGNYGYTF. CDR3 bases: TGTGCCAGCAGTGTCTGGACAGGGGGCAACTATGGCTACACCTTC.

This chain links TRBV19 with TRBJ2-2, with D perhaps matching TRBD1 (6 bases). The CDR3 is made up of 14 amino acids. Germline CDR1 LNHDA, CDR2 SQIVND (reference sequence). V was trimmed by 5 bases and J by 5 bases, leaving 12 bases between them. The CDR3 DNA sequence: TGTGCCAGTAGTCGAAAAGGACAGACCGGGGAGCTGTTTTTT. Amino acid sequence: CASSRKGQTGELFF.

The chain uses TRBV10-3 and TRBJ2-7; 7 bases fit TRBD1. CDR1 is ENHRY, CDR2 SYGVKD, per germline. V shed 2 bases, J shed 5 bases, and the junction held 9 bases outside the gene matches. This CDR3 has 15 residues. In DNA, the CDR3 is TGTGCCATCAGTGAGGGGAACAGGGGAGTGGACGAGCAGTACTTC. The encoded protein is CAISEGNRGVDEQYF.

This clone was seen a single time. J is TRBJ2-5 and V is TRBV4-3; TRBD2 matches 8 bases. The V gene's germline CDR1 is LGHNA and CDR2 YSLEER. The CDR3 sequence is 17 residues long. J lost 7 bases, V lost 1 base, and 14 bases had no gene match. The CDR3: CASSQVSPGGPGGTQYF. DNA for the CDR3: TGCGCCAGCAGCCAAGTTAGCCCGGGGGGGCCGGGAGGGACCCAGTACTTC.

This sequence joins TRBV6-5 and TRBJ2-5; perhaps TRBD2 as D (6 bases). Germline CDR1 reads MNHEY; CDR2 reads SVGAGI. This CDR3 contains 15 residues. V lost 7 bases, J lost 7 bases, and 22 bases lay in between. This chain's CDR3 is CASTLTLTSLATQYF. The CDR3 DNA is TGTGCCAGCACCTTGACTCTTACTAGCTTAGCGACCCAGTACTTC.

This sequence joins TRBV7-3 and TRBJ2-7, with 10 bases lining up with TRBD1. CDR1 and CDR2 (germline): SGHTA, FQGTGA. The J segment lost 4 bases and the V segment lost 5 bases, leaving 11 bases of the junction unmatched. CDR3 length: 16 amino acids. CDR3 sequence: CASSAYRDRGSYEQYF. CDR3 DNA sequence: TGTGCCAGCAGCGCCTACCGGGACAGGGGATCGTACGAGCAGTACTTC.

The rearrangement joins TRBV5-4 to TRBJ2-4; D gene uncertain. V gave up 2 bases and J gave up 0 bases, with 9 bases separating them. The V gene's germline CDR1 is SGHNT and CDR2 YYREEE (reference sequence). CDR3 length: 15 residues. This CDR3 reads CASSLGTLAKNIQYF. DNA for the CDR3: TGTGCCAGCAGCTTAGGCACATTAGCCAAAAACATTCAGTACTTC.

The rearrangement uses TRBV5-1 and TRBJ2-1; D gene uncertain. CDR1 SGHRS and CDR2 YFSETQ come from the germline V gene. The V and J ends lost 4 bases and 2 bases respectively, with 16 bases between them. This CDR3 spans 16 amino acids. The CDR3 sequence: CASSAHDSPPYNEQFF. The CDR3 DNA is TGCGCCAGCAGCGCCCACGACTCTCCCCCCTACAATGAGCAGTTCTTC.

The chain recombines TRBV19 with TRBJ1-1, with TRBD1 identical over 11 bases. With V trimmed by 5 bases and J by 5 bases, 10 bases remained unmatched. Germline CDR1 LNHDA, CDR2 SQIVND (reference sequence). The CDR3 extends over 16 amino acids. The CDR3 coding sequence is TGTGCCAGTAGTTCCCAGGACAGGGGGCGAGGAACTGAAGCTTTCTTT. It translates to CASSSQDRGRGTEAFF. Full variable domain (missing parts from reference TRBV19 and TRBJ1-1): DGGITQSPKYLFRKEGQNVTLSCEQNLNHDAMYWYRQDPGQGLRLIYYSQIVNDFQKGDIAEGYSVSREKKESFPLTVTSAQKNPTAFYLCASSSQDRGRGTEAFFGQGTRLTVV.

V usage is TRBV5-5 and J usage is TRBJ2-7, with D uncertain. V was shortened by 0 bases and J by 0 bases, with 13 bases between the two germline ends. The CDR3 has 16 amino acids. Germline CDR1 SGHKS, CDR2 YYEKEE (reference sequence). In nucleotides, the CDR3 is TGTGCCAGCAGCTTGGGACTCGCCTCCAGCTCCTACGAGCAGTACTTC. It yields the protein CASSLGLASSSYEQYF.

In this sample, this clone turned up a few times. The V and J genes are TRBV5-6 and TRBJ1-1, with D possibly being TRBD1 (6 bases). This CDR3 has 12 amino acids. The germline V gene has CDR1 SGHDT and CDR2 YYEEEE. Trimming stripped 4 bases from V and 10 bases from J, with 14 bases between. The CDR3 nucleotides read TGTGCCAGCAGCATTGAGGGCAGGGGAGCTTTCTTT. Residues: CASSIEGRGAFF.

About this clone itself: A read error may produce the germline difference seen at one junction end. The chain is built from TRBV5-1 and TRBJ2-5; 12 nucleotides agree with TRBD2. The CDR3 contains 16 residues. From germline, CDR1 is SGHRS and CDR2 YFSETQ. CDR3 sequence: CASSLTTSGGQKTQYF. In DNA, the CDR3 is TGCGCCAGCAGCTTGACGACTAGCGGGGGCCAAAAGACCCAGTACTTC. Filled out from reference TRBV5-1 and TRBJ2-5, the complete variable domain reads KAGVTQTPRYLIKTRGQQVTLSCSPISGHRSVSWYQQTPGQGLQFLFEYFSETQRNKGNFPGRFSGRQFSNSRSEMNVSTLELGDSALYLCASSLTTSGGQKTQYFGPGTRLLVL.

The genes are TRBV10-3 and TRBJ2-5; 9 positions agree with TRBD1. The J call could be wrong; TRBJ2-7 is a better fit for the DNA end. The CDR3 spans 15 residues. In germline, CDR1 is ENHRY, CDR2 SYGVKD. The CDR3 nucleotides read TGTGCCATCAGCTCAACAGGGGGCGCTTTATACGAGCAGTACTTC. It encodes CAISSTGGALYEQYF.

DNA of the CDR3: TGTGCCTGGAATCCGGACGGAATGAACACTGAAGCTTTCTTT. Residues: CAWNPDGMNTEAFF. This rearrangement joins TRBV30 to TRBJ1-1, with D hard to call. Trimming stripped 4 bases from V and 0 bases from J, with 12 bases between. CDR1 is GTSNPN and CDR2 is SVGIG in the germline V gene (reference sequence). CDR3 length: 14 amino acids.

The genes are TRBV27 and TRBJ1-5; possible D gene TRBD1, 5 bases. Germline V gives CDR1 MNHEY, CDR2 SMNVEV (reference sequence). With 1 base removed from V and 7 bases from J, the gap between germline ends came to 17 bases. The CDR3 has 16 amino acids. The CDR3 sequence is CASSLFRDGNKQPQHF. DNA for the CDR3: TGTGCCAGCAGTTTATTCCGGGACGGGAATAAGCAGCCCCAGCATTTT.

The gene calls are TRBV7-3 and TRBJ2-2, with TRBD2 matching 13 bases. Germline V CDR1 and CDR2: SGHTA, FQGTGA. The V segment lost 4 bases and the J segment 6 bases; nucleotides outside the gene matches: 2. CDR3 length equals 15 residues. In DNA, the CDR3 is TGTGCCAGCAGCTGGACTAGCGGGGGTGCCGGGGAGCTGTTTTTT. Residues: CASSWTSGGAGELFF.

The rearrangement joins TRBV5-8 to TRBJ2-7; D may be TRBD1 (6 bases). V was clipped by 4 bases and J by 4 bases, with 9 bases between them. The CDR3 spans 12 residues. CDR1 and CDR2 (germline): SGHTS, YDEGEE. The CDR3, as DNA: TGTGCCAGCAGCAGGACAGTGTACGAGCAGTACTTC. Its protein is CASSRTVYEQYF.

The chain carries TRBV19 and TRBJ1-2; possibly TRBD1 for D (6 bases). The length of the CDR3 is 15 residues. Germline V lookup: CDR1 LNHDA, CDR2 SQIVND (reference sequence). With 8 bases removed from V and 8 bases from J, the gap between germline ends came to 24 bases. CDR3 sequence reads: CASLTTGGLAQGYTF. CDR3 in DNA: TGTGCCAGTCTTACGACCGGGGGGCTGGCTCAAGGCTACACCTTC.

This clone was recorded a few times. V is TRBV27 and J is TRBJ1-2, with D tentatively TRBD1 (6 bases). The CDR3 has 14 amino acids. Germline V gives CDR1 MNHEY, CDR2 SMNVEV (reference sequence). Deletions cut 6 bases from V and 4 bases from J, with 15 bases between. The CDR3 region is CASSPDRSIYGYTF. Written as DNA, the CDR3 is TGTGCCAGCAGCCCGGACAGATCAATCTATGGCTACACCTTC.

The V call is TRBV7-9, the J call TRBJ2-1; 9 positions agree with TRBD2. J was trimmed by 7 bases and V by 5 bases; bases with no gene match: 15. Per the germline V gene, CDR1 is SEHNR and CDR2 is FQNEAQ (reference sequence). The CDR3 runs 17 residues. The CDR3, as DNA: TGTGCCAGCAGCCCCCAAACTACTAGCGGGTTTAGAAATGAGCAGTTCTTC. The encoded protein is CASSPQTTSGFRNEQFF.

The chain couples TRBV2 to TRBJ1-1; 8 bases fit TRBD1. The CDR3 consists of 15 residues. Losses at the gene ends were 3 bases for V and 4 bases for J; bases not matched to a gene: 7. Germline CDR1 SNHLY, CDR2 FYNNEI. Here the CDR3 DNA reads TGTGCCAGCAGTGAGGGTTGGCAGGGGGCCACTGAAGCTTTCTTT. Its translation is CASSEGWQGATEAFF.

V and J are TRBV4-1 and TRBJ2-3; 14 positions agree with TRBD2. After removal of 1 base from V and 6 bases from J, the junction contained 9 bases not matched to a gene. Germline CDR1 is MGHRA and CDR2 is YSYEKL. The CDR3 spans 18 residues. The CDR3 protein is CASSQGRLAGGLGDTQYF. Written as DNA, the CDR3 is TGCGCCAGCAGCCAAGGCAGACTAGCGGGGGGGCTCGGGGATACGCAGTATTTT.

The rearrangement uses TRBV14 and TRBJ1-1, with TRBD1 matching over 8 bases. The CDR3 has 14 amino acids. Germline CDR1 and CDR2: SGHDN and FVKESK. The junction had 4 bases not matched to a gene; V was cut back by 2 bases and J by 5 bases. The CDR3 region has the DNA TGTGCCAGCAGCCAATACAGGGGGGGGACTGAAGCTTTCTTT. Translating gives CASSQYRGGTEAFF.

This clone appeared once. The chain links TRBV10-3 to TRBJ2-3, with D possibly being TRBD1 (5 bases). The V and J ends lost 7 bases and 2 bases respectively, with 13 bases between them. CDR1 ENHRY and CDR2 SYGVKD come from the germline V gene. The CDR3 extends over 14 amino acids. Here the CDR3 reads CAIMEGALTDTQYF. DNA of the CDR3: TGTGCCATCATGGAAGGGGCTCTCACAGATACGCAGTATTTT.